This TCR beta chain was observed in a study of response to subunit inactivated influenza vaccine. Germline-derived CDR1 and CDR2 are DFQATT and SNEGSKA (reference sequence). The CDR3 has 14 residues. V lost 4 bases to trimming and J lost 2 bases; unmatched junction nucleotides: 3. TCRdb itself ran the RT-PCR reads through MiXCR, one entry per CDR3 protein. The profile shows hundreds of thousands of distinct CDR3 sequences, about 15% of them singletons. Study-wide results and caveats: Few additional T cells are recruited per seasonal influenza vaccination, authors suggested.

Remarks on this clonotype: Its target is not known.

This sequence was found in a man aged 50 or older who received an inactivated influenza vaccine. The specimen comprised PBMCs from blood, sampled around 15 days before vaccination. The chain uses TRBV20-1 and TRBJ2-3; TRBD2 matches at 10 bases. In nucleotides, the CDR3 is TGCAGTGCTAAGCGGGAGGGTTTCACAGATACGCAGTATTTT. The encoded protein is CSAKREGFTDTQYF.